This TCR beta chain was sequenced for a study of T cells in Graves' hyperthyroidism and ophthalmopathy. Looking at the study overall: The initial diagnosis was the point when peripheral blood was collected, ahead of any treatment. The study, taken as a whole, reports: Blood also held most thyroid clonotypes expanded beyond 0.001.

This clonotype was recorded many times. Its antigen remains unknown. Patients counted as stable if ophthalmopathy did not develop within 18 months. The PBMCs had their origin in approximately 10 ml of fresh peripheral blood. The investigators amplified TCR beta CDR3 regions from RNA transcripts. Researchers ran a first-round RT-PCR on the TCR CDR3 using the HTBI primer set. MiXCR, applied by TCRdb to the multiplex PCR reads, yields one record per CDR3 protein. The sample records more than 650,000 distinct CDR3 sequences, about 14% being singletons. The CDR3 is made up of 12 amino acids. Germline CDR1 reads MNHNS; CDR2 reads SASEGT. The V gene lost 6 bases and the J gene lost 4 bases, with 9 bases spanning the gap.

This TCR was sampled from a woman aged 18-29 years with Graves' hyperthyroidism. The sequencing sample was made of blood. The rearrangement uses TRBV6-1 and TRBJ1-2; D not certain. CDR3 sequence reads: CASSGGFYGYTF. The CDR3 coding sequence is TGTGCCAGCAGCGGCGGGTTCTATGGCTACACCTTC.